The 20 T cell receptor beta chains listed next were all sequenced from one sample in a study of T-cell reconstitution after alpha-beta-depleted transplantation in children. Unique molecular identifiers were incorporated when the TCRbeta library was constructed. Each CDR3 protein gets one entry after TCRdb re-called the PCR reads with MiXCR. The sample lists approximately 270,000 distinct CDR3 sequences, about 10% seen once, with around a tenth in the top ten. The sequenced sample was PBMCs from the stem cell graft donor, obtained from the stem cell graft. The source is a human donor who donated a stem cell graft to a child with SCID.

This clonotype appeared many times. This chain uses TRBV12-3 or TRBV12-4 with TRBJ2-1; 13 bases line up with TRBD2. CDR3 length equals 16 residues. J lost 9 bases, V lost 5 bases, and 10 bases had no gene match. This CDR3 is CASSQATSGGAVEQFF. The CDR3, as DNA: TGTGCCAGCAGTCAAGCAACTAGCGGGGGGGCGGTTGAGCAGTTCTTC.

Comment on this clonotype: One end of the junction fails to match germline, which may point to a read error. The V and J genes are TRBV3-1 and TRBJ2-2, with 12 positions matching TRBD2. Germline CDR1 is LGHDT and CDR2 is YNNKEL (reference sequence). The CDR3 length is 18 residues. The CDR3 bases are TGTGCCAGCAGCCAAGGGCTAGCGGGGGGGCCGAAAACCGGGGAGCTGTTTTTT. Residues: CASSQGLAGGPKTGELFF.

V usage is TRBV21-1 and J usage is TRBJ2-1. TRBV21-1 is tagged as a pseudogene. This CDR3 spans 16 amino acids. CDR3 residues: CASSKKVSSSYNEQFF. The CDR3 nucleotides are TGTGCCAGCAGCAAAAAAGTAAGCAGCTCCTACAATGAGCAGTTCTTC.

The table lists this clonotype with a few counts. The chain joins TRBV11-2 to TRBJ2-3; no clear D gene. The CDR3 consists of 15 residues. Deletions cut 5 bases from V and 0 bases from J, with 12 bases between. Germline V gene lookup returns CDR1 SGHAT and CDR2 FQNNGV. CDR3 sequence reads: CASSPRATSTDTQYF. Here the CDR3 DNA reads TGTGCCAGCAGCCCTCGGGCAACCAGCACAGATACGCAGTATTTT.

The J gene is TRBJ2-5, the V gene TRBV24-1, with 9 positions matching TRBD1. Germline-derived CDR1 and CDR2 are KGHDR and SFDVKD. V gave up 4 bases and J gave up 1 base; unmatched junction bases: 6. The CDR3 sequence is 16 residues long. The CDR3 here is CATSEGGQGTQETQYF. Written as DNA, the CDR3 is TGTGCCACCAGTGAAGGGGGACAGGGCACCCAAGAGACCCAGTACTTC.

This clonotype has more than one count but fewer than ten. CDR3 sequence reads: CASSTKLNSPLHF. In DNA, the CDR3 is TGTGCCAGCAGCACCAAGCTCAATTCACCCCTCCACTTT. V usage is TRBV3-1 and J usage is TRBJ1-6; D uncertain. This CDR3 has 13 residues. V was shortened by 5 bases and J by 7 bases, with 9 bases between the two germline ends. In germline, CDR1 is LGHDT, CDR2 YNNKEL (reference sequence).

This clonotype was seen at least ten times. This chain uses TRBV5-1 with TRBJ2-2, with 7 bases fitting TRBD1. J was trimmed by 1 base and V by 2 bases; bases with no gene match: 5. CDR1 SGHRS and CDR2 YFSETQ come from the germline V gene. The CDR3 totals 16 residues. The CDR3: CASSLLTGMNTGELFF. CDR3 bases: TGCGCCAGCAGCTTACTGACAGGGATGAACACCGGGGAGCTGTTTTTT.

The V and J genes are TRBV11-2 and TRBJ1-1, with TRBD1 as a possible D gene (5 bases). The CDR3 is 15 amino acids. V lost 1 base and J lost 0, with 9 bases in between. Looked up from germline, CDR1 is SGHAT and CDR2 is FQNNGV. The DNA of the CDR3 is TGTGCCAGCAGCTTAGTGGGGGTTTTGAACACTGAAGCTTTCTTT. Protein: CASSLVGVLNTEAFF.

In DNA, the CDR3 is TGTGCCATCAGTGACCCGGCTGGACTAGCGGGGTTCTACAATGAGCAGTTCTTC. Its translation: CAISDPAGLAGFYNEQFF. This chain joins TRBV10-3 and TRBJ2-1, with TRBD2 matching over 12 bases. V was pared by 3 bases and J by 3 bases, with 9 bases of the junction left unmatched. Germline V lookup: CDR1 ENHRY, CDR2 SYGVKD. The CDR3 contains 18 residues.

The CDR3 coding sequence is TGTGCCAGCAGCCCCCCTGGCGGGGGATATCAAGAGACCCAGTACTTC. It translates to CASSPPGGGYQETQYF. The chain links TRBV7-9 to TRBJ2-5, with 7 nucleotides matching TRBD2. Germline-derived CDR1 and CDR2 are SEHNR and FQNEAQ (reference sequence). Trimming took 5 bases from V and 2 from J; bases not matched to a gene: 11. The CDR3 length is 16 residues.

This clonotype occurred a few times. In nucleotides, the CDR3 is TGTGCCAGCACGGCTTGGGGCACAGATACGCAGTATTTT. The encoded protein is CASTAWGTDTQYF. This rearrangement joins TRBV6-5 to TRBJ2-3; D not resolved. V lost 7 bases and J lost 1, with 9 bases in between. The CDR3 is 13 residues long. CDR1 is MNHEY, CDR2 SVGAGI, per germline.

The chain has TRBV7-8 and TRBJ2-6, with no clear D. Trimming stripped 1 base from V and 0 bases from J, with 7 bases between. CDR1 is SGHVS and CDR2 is FQNEAQ in the germline V gene. This CDR3 has 16 residues. CDR3 in amino acids: CASSLVRSSGANVLTF. CDR3 sequence (DNA): TGTGCCAGCAGCTTAGTCCGAAGCTCTGGGGCCAACGTCCTGACTTTC.

This clonotype was counted only a few times. The chain uses TRBV6-5 and TRBJ2-1, with 8 bases matching TRBD2. In germline, CDR1 is MNHEY, CDR2 SVGAGI. With V trimmed by 2 bases and J by 7 bases, 10 bases remained unmatched. CDR3 length: 16 residues. DNA of the CDR3: TGTGCCAGCAGTTACCCAATAGCGGGGAGAAAGAATGAGCAGTTCTTC. Translated: CASSYPIAGRKNEQFF.

V gene TRBV19 combines with J gene TRBJ2-3; D uncertain. The CDR3 covers 16 residues. CDR1 is LNHDA, CDR2 SQIVND, per germline (reference sequence). The germline V and J ends were trimmed by 3 bases and 0 bases, with 13 bases remaining between them. The CDR3 sequence: CASSIRRRTSTDTQYF. The CDR3 DNA follows: TGTGCCAGTAGTATTCGTCGCCGAACTAGCACAGATACGCAGTATTTT.

V and J are TRBV7-9 and TRBJ2-3; 9 nucleotides match TRBD1. The germline CDR1 and CDR2 sequences are SEHNR and FQNEAQ (reference sequence). The CDR3 consists of 15 residues. V shed 5 bases, J shed 4 bases, and the junction held 7 bases outside the gene matches. The CDR3 region is CASSLRQGDADTQYF. CDR3 nucleotide sequence: TGTGCCAGCAGCCTCAGACAGGGGGACGCAGATACGCAGTATTTT.

This clonotype was counted only a few times. The chain uses TRBV12-3 or TRBV12-4 and TRBJ2-5, with 8 bases fitting TRBD2. V gave up 3 bases and J gave up 4 bases; unmatched junction bases: 13. The CDR3 is 17 amino acids. CDR3 nucleotides: TGTGCCAGCAGTTTCGGTCCCCTGAGCGGGGGAGGAGAGACCCAGTACTTC. This sequence encodes CASSFGPLSGGGETQYF.

This rearrangement joins TRBV7-2 to TRBJ1-6; TRBD1 agrees at 9 bases. Germline CDR1 and CDR2: SGHTA and FQGNSA. CDR3 length equals 15 residues. V was pared by 5 bases and J by 7 bases, with 6 bases of the junction left unmatched. The CDR3 DNA follows: TGTGCCAGCAGCCTCCGGGACAGGGACAATTCACCCCTCCACTTT. Translation: CASSLRDRDNSPLHF.

This clonotype was seen only a few times. This chain links TRBV6-1 with TRBJ1-2; 8 nucleotides align to TRBD1. V shed 8 bases, J shed 3 bases, and the junction held 5 bases outside the gene matches. The CDR3 consists of 13 residues. Germline V gene data show CDR1 as MNHNS and CDR2 as SASEGT. The CDR3 protein is CASGQGQYYGYTF. CDR3 nucleotide sequence: TGTGCCAGCGGACAGGGACAATACTATGGCTACACCTTC.

A few counts support this clonotype. This sequence joins TRBV18 and TRBJ2-7; D perhaps matches TRBD1 (5 bases). Trimming shortened V by 2 bases and J by 4 bases, and 12 bases separated the two germline ends. The CDR3 extends over 14 amino acids. The V gene's germline CDR1 is KGHSH and CDR2 LQKENI. DNA of the CDR3: TGTGCCAGCTCACCATTCAGGGATGCGTACGAGCAGTACTTC. Translation: CASSPFRDAYEQYF. The variable domain in full, with the rest retrieved from reference TRBV18 and TRBJ2-7, is NAGVMQNPRHLVRRRGQEARLRCSPMKGHSHVYWYRQLPEEGLKFMVYLQKENIIDESGMPKERFSAEFPKEGPSILRIQQVVRGDSAAYFCASSPFRDAYEQYFGPGTRLTVT.

This clonotype was found many times. The chain links TRBV12-3 or TRBV12-4 to TRBJ2-7; either TRBD1 or TRBD2 may supply D (6 bases each). The CDR3 is 14 residues long. Trimming took off 2 bases at V and 4 bases at J, with 12 bases between the two ends. In DNA form, the CDR3 reads TGTGCCAGCAGTTTAAGCACAGGGAGGTACGAGCAGTACTTC. Encoded protein: CASSLSTGRYEQYF.